The present TCR beta chain was sequenced within a study of blood T cell repertoires in COVID-19. As for the study in general: Samples came from the United States, Italy and Spain, spanning acute and convalescent COVID-19. T cells, B-cell-depleted T cells, or PBMCs provided the cDNA or gDNA that served as material.

Germline assignment: CDR1 SGDLS and CDR2 YYNGEE. This CDR3 has 13 amino acids. The V end was cut by 3 bases, the J end by 3 bases, with 9 bases between. Original analysis: Amplification of reference gene primers provided the estimated nucleated cell counts. Some clones are missing from TCRdb's copy, which holds only in-frame ones; the method was immunoSEQ multiplex PCR. That table is the source of V, J and clone size, and D and trimming were worked out from the DNA. The sample holds 99,000 or so clones, approximately 87% seen once. This sequence originates from a man aged 50-60 years with acute or convalescent COVID-19. The rearrangement uses TRBV9 and TRBJ1-2, with D maybe TRBD1 (5 bases). Sequencing was carried out using peripheral blood. In DNA form, the CDR3 reads TGTGCCAGCAGCGCCAGGGTGGACTATGGCTACACCTTC. It translates to CASSARVDYGYTF.